This passage covers 21 T cell receptor beta chains from one sample sequenced in a study of T-cell reconstitution after alpha-beta-depleted transplantation in children (dated by TCRdb to about 2016). Library preparation was by PCR. TCRdb records Illumina HiSeq 2500 as the sequencer. To normalize quantification of the TCRbeta repertoire, the TCR libraries were built with molecular barcoding that relied on unique molecular identifiers. Using fastp trimming at Q25 and MiXCR clonotype assembly, TCRdb reanalyzed the public sequencing data and kept in-frame beta chains. Rows matching on CDR3 protein sequence are summarized as one entry with the most common DNA and genes. The sample includes 450,000 to 500,000 distinct CDR3 sequences, with about an eighth observed a single time. Jointly, the top ten make up around 5.8% of the sample. Material: PBMCs from the stem cell graft donor, obtained from the stem cell graft. Source of these receptors: a human donor who donated a stem cell graft to a child with combined immunodeficiency.

In its sample, this clonotype was seen many times. The chain employs TRBV4-3 and TRBJ2-7; either TRBD1 or TRBD2 may supply D (5 bases each). The CDR3 has 17 residues. V was trimmed by 0 bases and J by 5 bases, leaving 20 bases between them. CDR1 and CDR2 from the germline V gene are LGHNA and YSLEER. The CDR3 DNA follows: TGCGCCAGCAGCCAAGATCCCAGGGAGCCGGGAATCCACGAGCAGTACTTC. Amino acids: CASSQDPREPGIHEQYF.

This clonotype came up many times. J is TRBJ2-3 and V is TRBV18; 8 nucleotides line up with TRBD1. Germline lookup yields CDR1 KGHSH and CDR2 LQKENI. CDR3 length equals 15 residues. V trimming: 2 bases; J trimming: 6 bases; junction bases outside the gene matches: 7. For the CDR3, the DNA is TGTGCCAGCTCACCAAGGCAGGGGGCCTCGGATACGCAGTATTTT. Its translation: CASSPRQGASDTQYF.

The chain has TRBV7-8 and TRBJ1-1; 7 bases are shared with TRBD1. With 5 bases clipped from V and 9 bases from J, the junction kept 6 bases outside the gene matches. The CDR3 has 12 residues. Germline V gene lookup returns CDR1 SGHVS and CDR2 FQNEAQ. CDR3 in DNA: TGTGCCAGCAGCCAACCGGGACAGAAAGCTTTCTTT. Translating it yields CASSQPGQKAFF.

This clonotype has a handful of counts. The V and J genes are TRBV12-3 or TRBV12-4 and TRBJ1-4; 7 bases fit TRBD1. V dropped 5 bases and J dropped 5; count of bases not matched to a gene: 5. The CDR3 loop spans 14 amino acids. The CDR3 DNA reads TGTGCCAGCAGTCGGACAGGCCTGAATGAAAAACTGTTTTTT. Translation gives CASSRTGLNEKLFF.

This clonotype was found a few times. The chain joins TRBV5-1 to TRBJ2-5; the match to TRBD1 covers 11 bases. The germline V gene encodes CDR1 SGHRS and CDR2 YFSETQ. The CDR3 has 16 residues. With V trimmed by 4 bases and J by 2 bases, 7 bases remained unmatched. The CDR3 here is CASSTGDRGVQETQYF. The CDR3, as DNA: TGCGCCAGCAGCACCGGGGACAGGGGGGTACAAGAGACCCAGTACTTC.

This clonotype has a count of ten or more. The genes are TRBV5-1 and TRBJ2-3, with D unclear. The CDR3 is made up of 15 amino acids. V was trimmed by 0 bases and J by 1 base, leaving 9 bases between them. Per germline, CDR1 SGHRS and CDR2 YFSETQ. The CDR3 here is CASSLEWQGTDTQYF. In nucleotides, the CDR3 is TGCGCCAGCAGCTTGGAGTGGCAGGGCACAGATACGCAGTATTTT.

This clonotype was observed a single time. A junction end diverges from the germline sequence, so it may reflect a read error. DNA of the CDR3: TGTGCCTCCAGCATAAGACAGGGAACACGCCTTATTGAGCAGTTCTTC. Translation gives CASSIRQGTRLIEQFF. V gene TRBV15 combines with J gene TRBJ2-1, with 7 bases aligning to TRBD1. This CDR3 has 16 amino acids. In germline, CDR1 is LNHNV, CDR2 YYDKDF (reference sequence). The full variable domain, rest sourced from reference TRBV15 and TRBJ2-1, is DAMVIQNPRYQVTQFGKPVTLSCSQTLNHNVMYWYQQKSSQAPKLLFHYYDKDFNNEADTPDNFQSRRPNTSFCFLDIRSPGLGDTAMYLCASSIRQGTRLIEQFFGPGTRLTVL.

J is TRBJ2-1 and V is TRBV15, with no clear D. Per the germline V gene, CDR1 is LNHNV and CDR2 is YYDKDF (reference sequence). This CDR3 contains 14 residues. V was clipped by 0 bases and J by 3 bases, with 6 bases between them. CDR3: CATSRDAGYNEQFF. DNA of the CDR3: TGTGCCACCAGCAGAGATGCCGGCTACAATGAGCAGTTCTTC.

The chain couples TRBV12-3 or TRBV12-4 to TRBJ1-5, with 10 bases identical to TRBD1. This CDR3 comprises 14 residues. V trimming: 5 bases; J trimming: 5 bases; junction bases outside the gene matches: 3. The CDR3 spells CASSAGTGDQPQHF. CDR3 nucleotide sequence: TGTGCCAGCAGTGCCGGGACAGGGGATCAGCCCCAGCATTTT.

A single count supports this clonotype. The CDR3 spells CASSNTRDNEQFF. CDR3 nucleotides: TGTGCCAGCAGCAACACTAGGGATAATGAGCAGTTCTTC. The J gene is TRBJ2-1, the V gene TRBV3-1, with D perhaps TRBD2 (5 bases). The V gene lost 5 bases and the J gene lost 7 bases, with 12 bases spanning the gap. Germline assignment: CDR1 LGHDT and CDR2 YNNKEL (reference sequence). This CDR3 has 13 amino acids.

This clonotype occurred a few times. The rearrangement joins TRBV5-6 to TRBJ2-3; D unresolved. V lost 3 bases, J lost 0 bases, and 14 bases lay in between. This CDR3 spans 16 amino acids. The germline CDR1 and CDR2 sequences are SGHDT and YYEEEE. CDR3 coding DNA: TGTGCCAGCAGCTCCGTCGGGTTGACTAGCACAGATACGCAGTATTTT. Its protein is CASSSVGLTSTDTQYF. The variable domain in full, completed from reference TRBV5-6 and TRBJ2-3, reads DAGVTQSPTHLIKTRGQQVTLRCSPKSGHDTVSWYQQALGQGPQFIFQYYEEEERQRGNFPDRFSGHQFPNYSSELNVNALLLGDSALYLCASSSVGLTSTDTQYFGPGTRLTVL.

The rearrangement links TRBV24-1 to TRBJ1-5; weak D call: TRBD1 (5 bases). Germline assignment: CDR1 KGHDR and CDR2 SFDVKD. V was pared by 4 bases and J by 2 bases, with 17 bases between. This CDR3 comprises 17 residues. The CDR3 protein is CATSDNSQQGGNQPQHF. As DNA, the CDR3 is TGTGCCACCAGTGACAATTCCCAGCAGGGTGGCAATCAGCCCCAGCATTTT.

This clonotype has more than one count but fewer than ten. The J gene is TRBJ1-5, the V gene TRBV19, with TRBD1 identical over 10 bases. The CDR3 consists of 16 residues. Trimming took 5 bases from V and 6 from J; bases not matched to a gene: 10. Per germline, CDR1 LNHDA and CDR2 SQIVND (reference sequence). Written as DNA, the CDR3 is TGTGCCAGTAGTGCCAGGGACAGGGGCCAACCTCAGCCCCAGCATTTT. It codes for CASSARDRGQPQPQHF.

This clonotype was picked up a small number of times. The J gene is TRBJ2-7, the V gene TRBV20-1; 7 nucleotides match TRBD2. V dropped 0 bases and J dropped 3; count of bases not matched to a gene: 14. The CDR3 is 17 amino acids. The germline V gene has CDR1 DFQATT and CDR2 SNEGSKA (reference sequence). The CDR3 nucleotides are TGCAGTGCTAGAGATCTTGGGGAGAGGGACTACCGCTACGAGCAGTACTTC. As protein: CSARDLGERDYRYEQYF.

The genes are TRBV24-1 and TRBJ2-1; unclear D gene. There are 16 residues in the CDR3. V lost 1 base, J lost 3 bases, and 12 bases lay in between. Germline V CDR1 and CDR2: KGHDR, SFDVKD. CDR3 region: CATSDFNYRGYNEQFF. The CDR3 DNA reads TGTGCCACCAGTGATTTTAACTATAGAGGCTACAATGAGCAGTTCTTC.

The genes are TRBV20-1 and TRBJ2-1, with D possibly matching TRBD1 (6 bases). The CDR3 has 14 amino acids. V was trimmed by 5 bases and J by 4 bases, leaving 15 bases between them. Per germline, CDR1 DFQATT and CDR2 SNEGSKA (reference sequence). The CDR3 protein is CSAWWDTAYNEQFF. In DNA form, the CDR3 reads TGCAGTGCTTGGTGGGACACAGCTTACAATGAGCAGTTCTTC.

The table lists this clonotype with a few counts. This chain uses TRBV19 with TRBJ1-3; 10 positions agree with TRBD1. CDR3 length equals 18 residues. CDR1 and CDR2 from the germline V gene are LNHDA and SQIVND (reference sequence). After removal of 2 bases from V and 3 bases from J, the junction contained 10 bases not matched to a gene. The DNA of the CDR3 is TGTGCCAGTAGTATACGGACAACCGGGACAGGGGTTGGAAACACCATATATTTT. Translation: CASSIRTTGTGVGNTIYF.

The V and J genes are TRBV3-1 and TRBJ2-1; either TRBD1 or TRBD2 may fit D (6 bases each). The germline gives CDR1 LGHDT, CDR2 YNNKEL (reference sequence). The CDR3 spans 15 residues. The germline V and J ends were trimmed by 1 base and 7 bases, with 14 bases remaining between them. The CDR3 here is CASSQGRGGRNEQFF. In nucleotides, the CDR3 is TGTGCCAGCAGCCAAGGCAGAGGGGGGAGGAATGAGCAGTTCTTC.

This clonotype has at least ten counts. V usage is TRBV10-3 and J usage is TRBJ2-3; D uncertain. V was pared by 4 bases and J by 1 base, with 6 bases between. This CDR3 is built from 13 residues. Germline V gives CDR1 ENHRY, CDR2 SYGVKD. CDR3 DNA sequence: TGTGCCATCAGTGTGGTCGGCACAGATACGCAGTATTTT. As protein: CAISVVGTDTQYF.

This chain connects TRBV6-1 to TRBJ1-6, with a tentative D call TRBD1 (6 bases). Germline V gene lookup returns CDR1 MNHNS and CDR2 SASEGT. This CDR3 has 13 amino acids. V was pared by 1 base and J by 12 bases, with 10 bases between. The CDR3 bases are TGTGCCAGCAGTGAAGGCCGACAGGTACCCCTCCACTTT. As protein: CASSEGRQVPLHF.

The V gene is TRBV12-3 or TRBV12-4, the J gene TRBJ2-2; 7 bases are a match to TRBD1. This CDR3 is built from 16 residues. After removal of 6 bases from V and 4 bases from J, the junction contained 11 bases not matched to a gene. CDR3 in DNA: TGTGCCAGCAGAGGAACAGGGGTCACGACCACCGGGGAGCTGTTTTTT. Amino acids: CASRGTGVTTTGELFF.